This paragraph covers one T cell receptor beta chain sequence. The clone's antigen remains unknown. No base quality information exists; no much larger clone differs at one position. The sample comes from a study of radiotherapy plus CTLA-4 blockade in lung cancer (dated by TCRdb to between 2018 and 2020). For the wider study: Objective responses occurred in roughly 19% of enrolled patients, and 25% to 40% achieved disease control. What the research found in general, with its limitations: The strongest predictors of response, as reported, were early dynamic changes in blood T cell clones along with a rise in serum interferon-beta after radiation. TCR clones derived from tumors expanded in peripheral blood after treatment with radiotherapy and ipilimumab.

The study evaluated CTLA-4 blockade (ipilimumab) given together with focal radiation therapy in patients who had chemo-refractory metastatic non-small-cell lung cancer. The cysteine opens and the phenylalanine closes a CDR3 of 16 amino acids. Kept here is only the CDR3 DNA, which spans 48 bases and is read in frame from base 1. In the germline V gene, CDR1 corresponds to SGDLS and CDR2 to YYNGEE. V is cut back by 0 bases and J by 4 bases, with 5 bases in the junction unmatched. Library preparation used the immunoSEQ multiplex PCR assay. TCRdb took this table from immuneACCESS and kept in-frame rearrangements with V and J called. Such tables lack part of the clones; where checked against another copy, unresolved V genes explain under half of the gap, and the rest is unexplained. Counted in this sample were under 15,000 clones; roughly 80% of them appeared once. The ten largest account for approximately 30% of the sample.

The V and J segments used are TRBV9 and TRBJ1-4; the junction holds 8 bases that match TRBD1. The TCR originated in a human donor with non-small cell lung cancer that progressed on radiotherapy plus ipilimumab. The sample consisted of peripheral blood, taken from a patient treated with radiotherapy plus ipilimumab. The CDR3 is CASSVGTGNNNEKLFF. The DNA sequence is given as TGTGCCAGCAGCGTAGGGACAGGGAACAATAATGAAAAACTGTTTTTT.